This T cell receptor beta chain appears in the sequencing data of a study of cytotoxic CD8 clonotypes in ibrutinib-treated CLL. Study at large: Once treatment had gone on for a median of around 11 months, range 6 to 36, response samples were drawn. Study-level results: Clonality increased at ibrutinib response and stayed stable in sustained remission. At progression, however, it fell back toward baseline.

Deep sequencing aimed at 1 in 200,000 to 1 in 1 million T cells' resolution. Produced via immunoSEQ multiplex PCR; TCRdb's table is partial and in-frame only. The data show approximately 350,000 clones, around 66% seen once. As input for TCR beta libraries, approximately 1.9 micrograms of genomic DNA came from cryopreserved PBMCs. Concerning this clone: Its antigen remains unidentified.

The germline V gene encodes CDR1 SGHDN and CDR2 FVKESK. The V gene lost 0 bases and the J gene lost 0 bases, with 9 bases spanning the gap. The CDR3 is made up of 15 amino acids. The clonotype comes from a human donor with chronic lymphocytic leukemia. The V gene is TRBV14, the J gene TRBJ2-7, with D unresolved. The sample in question was PBMCs, obtained after 36 months of ibrutinib treatment. CDR3: CASSQDRKSSYEQYF. The CDR3 DNA is TGTGCCAGCAGCCAAGATAGGAAGAGCTCCTACGAGCAGTACTTC. Full variable domain (outside the CDR3, taken from reference TRBV14 and TRBJ2-7): EAGVTQFPSHSVIEKGQTVTLRCDPISGHDNLYWYRRVMGKEIKFLLHFVKESKQDESGMPNNRFLAERTGGTYSTLKVQPAELEDSGVYFCASSQDRKSSYEQYFGPGTRLTVT.